The 22 T cell receptor beta chains below come from one sample, sequenced in a study of blood T cells in healthy people across ages. Next came a second PCR, run for about 7 to 12 cycles, which used a sample-barcoded 5' primer along with a J-beta primer mix. TCRdb passed the 5' RACE reads through MiXCR, listing each CDR3 protein once. Altogether 540,000 or so distinct CDR3 sequences are present, more than 45% being singletons, with the ten largest covering around 24%. Specimen: blood. The receptors derive from a man older than 75 in good health.

The chain joins TRBV7-2 to TRBJ2-5, with D tentatively TRBD2 (5 bases). The J call may be wrong; the DNA end is better matched by TRBJ2-7. Germline CDR1 SGHTA, CDR2 FQGNSA. The CDR3 spans 13 residues. The CDR3 DNA reads as TGTGCCAGCAGTCGGGAACGGACCTGCGAGCAGTACTTC. It is translated as CASSRERTCEQYF.

This chain uses TRBV20-1 with TRBJ2-2, with TRBD2 as a possible D gene (6 bases). Trimming left V 3 bases short and J 1 base short, with 6 bases between. CDR1 and CDR2 (germline): DFQATT, SNEGSKA (reference sequence). The CDR3 has 13 residues. The CDR3 sequence: CSASSGNTGELFF. In DNA form, the CDR3 reads TGCAGTGCTAGTAGCGGGAACACCGGGGAGCTGTTTTTT.

This clonotype has a handful of counts. The chain combines TRBV20-1 with TRBJ2-3; D is perhaps TRBD1 or TRBD2 (6 bases each). Germline V gives CDR1 DFQATT, CDR2 SNEGSKA (reference sequence). V gave up 0 bases and J gave up 6 bases, with 19 bases separating them. The length of the CDR3 is 16 residues. For the CDR3, the DNA is TGCAGTGCTAGAGATACCCGGGGGCCCCGAGCGGATACGCAGTATTTT. Translation: CSARDTRGPRADTQYF.

V is TRBV10-3 and J is TRBJ2-1, with 14 nucleotides matching TRBD2. Looked up from germline, CDR1 is ENHRY and CDR2 is SYGVKD. The trim removed 7 bases at V and 0 bases at J, leaving 5 bases unmatched. The CDR3 spans 17 residues. The CDR3 DNA reads as TGTGCCATCAAACGGACTAGCGGGAGGAGCTCCTACAATGAGCAGTTCTTC. It is translated as CAIKRTSGRSSYNEQFF.

The V and J genes are TRBV6-2 or TRBV6-3 and TRBJ2-3; D ambiguous. This CDR3 is 12 amino acids long. Germline CDR1 and CDR2: MNHEY and SVGEGT. V lost 6 bases to trimming and J lost 9 bases, with 13 bases between them. The CDR3 DNA follows: TGTGCCAGCAGCCCCAGTCATGGAACGCAGTATTTT. As protein: CASSPSHGTQYF.

This clonotype was picked up a small number of times. The rearrangement uses TRBV7-9 and TRBJ2-6; TRBD1 matches 7 bases. Germline-derived CDR1 and CDR2 are SEHNR and FQNEAQ (reference sequence). Germline trimming cut 4 bases from V and 2 bases from J; bases unmatched to any gene: 11. The CDR3 covers 18 residues. CDR3 amino acids: CASSSPPIDRAGANVLTF. For the CDR3, the DNA is TGTGCCAGCAGCTCCCCCCCAATTGACAGGGCTGGGGCCAACGTCCTGACTTTC.

V and J are TRBV6-1 and TRBJ2-7; 11 nucleotides align to TRBD1. The V gene end was trimmed by 8 bases and the J gene end by 1 base; junction bases not matched to a gene: 10. This CDR3 is 16 amino acids long. Germline CDR1 reads MNHNS; CDR2 reads SASEGT. CDR3 residues: CASFSGTGGKSYEQYF. The CDR3, as DNA: TGTGCCAGCTTTTCCGGGACAGGGGGAAAATCCTACGAGCAGTACTTC.

The chain couples TRBV18 to TRBJ2-1; 11 nucleotides line up with TRBD2. The CDR3 has 15 amino acids. Germline CDR1 reads KGHSH; CDR2 reads LQKENI. Trimming at V came to 3 bases and at J to 7 bases, leaving 5 bases not matched to a gene. CDR3 residues: CASSPLAGGQNEQFF. For the CDR3, the DNA is TGTGCCAGCTCACCTTTAGCGGGAGGGCAAAATGAGCAGTTCTTC.

The genes are TRBV7-2 and TRBJ1-6; the D gene is possibly TRBD1 (5 bases). Trimming took 0 bases from V and 9 from J, leaving 12 bases between them. Germline-derived CDR1 and CDR2 are SGHTA and FQGNSA. The CDR3 spans 15 residues. Written as DNA, the CDR3 is TGTGCCAGCAGCTTAGCGGGCCAGGGAGTTTCACCCCTCCACTTT. Encoded protein: CASSLAGQGVSPLHF.

The V call is TRBV4-3, the J call TRBJ2-7, with TRBD1 identical over 8 bases. J was trimmed by 3 bases and V by 1 base; bases with no gene match: 2. The CDR3 is 14 amino acids. Germline CDR1 is LGHNA and CDR2 is YSLEER. CDR3 sequence reads: CASSQGTGHYEQYF. CDR3 bases: TGCGCCAGCAGCCAAGGGACAGGGCACTACGAGCAGTACTTC.

The V call is TRBV7-2, the J call TRBJ2-3, with D perhaps assigned TRBD1 or TRBD2 (5 bases each). CDR1 is SGHTA and CDR2 is FQGNSA in the germline V gene. V was cut by 5 bases and J by 2 bases, with 14 bases left in between. CDR3 length equals 15 residues. This CDR3 is CASSPGALATDTQYF. The CDR3 DNA reads TGTGCCAGCAGCCCCGGGGCTCTAGCCACAGATACGCAGTATTTT. Variable domain in full (rest from reference TRBV7-2 and TRBJ2-3): GAGVSQSPSNKVTEKGKDVELRCDPISGHTALYWYRQSLGQGLEFLIYFQGNSAPDKSGLPSDRFSAERTGGSVSTLTIQRTQQEDSAVYLCASSPGALATDTQYFGPGTRLTVL.

The CDR3, as DNA: TGTGCCATCAGTGAGTCGAGGGACTATGGCTACACCTTC. Amino acid sequence: CAISESRDYGYTF. The rearrangement uses TRBV10-3 and TRBJ1-2; D is ambiguous. CDR3 length: 13 amino acids. With 0 bases removed from V and 3 bases from J, the gap between germline ends came to 5 bases. CDR1 and CDR2 from the germline V gene are ENHRY and SYGVKD.

This chain joins TRBV3-1 and TRBJ1-4; TRBD1 might be the D (5 bases). In germline, CDR1 is LGHDT, CDR2 YNNKEL (reference sequence). Trimming took 7 bases from V and 7 from J, leaving 13 bases between them. The CDR3 totals 13 residues. The DNA of the CDR3 is TGTGCCAGCACCCGGGCGGGGGTTGAAAAACTGTTTTTT. Translated: CASTRAGVEKLFF.

The chain recombines TRBV20-1 with TRBJ2-3; 15 bases match TRBD2. This CDR3 is 16 amino acids long. The germline CDR1 and CDR2 sequences are DFQATT and SNEGSKA (reference sequence). Trimming removed 5 bases from V and 0 bases from J; junction bases left unmatched: 3. CDR3 DNA: TGCAGTGCTGGGACTAGCGGGAGGCCAAGCACAGATACGCAGTATTTT. Translation: CSAGTSGRPSTDTQYF.

The chain uses TRBV6-1 and TRBJ1-4; TRBD1 aligns across 10 bases. CDR1 and CDR2 from the germline V gene are MNHNS and SASEGT. The V gene end was trimmed by 8 bases and the J gene end by 7 bases; junction bases not matched to a gene: 7. This CDR3 has 14 amino acids. DNA for the CDR3: TGTGCCAGCGACAGGGGGCAGAGAGGTGAAAAACTGTTTTTT. Protein product: CASDRGQRGEKLFF.

V gene TRBV20-1 combines with J gene TRBJ2-1; 16 bases align to TRBD2. This CDR3 is built from 15 residues. The ends lost 2 bases at V and 8 bases at J; junction bases unmatched: 3. Per the germline V gene, CDR1 is DFQATT and CDR2 is SNEGSKA (reference sequence). CDR3 loop: CSARRGTSGGDEQFF. CDR3 nucleotide sequence: TGCAGTGCTAGACGCGGGACTAGCGGGGGGGATGAGCAGTTCTTC.

V usage is TRBV29-1 and J usage is TRBJ2-3, with 7 bases identical to TRBD2. J was trimmed by 4 bases and V by 7 bases; bases with no gene match: 11. CDR3 size: 14 residues. Germline V gene data show CDR1 as SQVTM and CDR2 as ANQGSEA. CDR3 amino acids: CSGGRAGRPDTQYF. The CDR3, as DNA: TGCAGCGGGGGGAGGGCCGGGAGACCAGATACGCAGTATTTT.

V usage is TRBV7-9 and J usage is TRBJ2-1; 10 nucleotides agree with TRBD2. V lost 3 bases to trimming and J lost 8 bases; unmatched junction nucleotides: 10. Germline V CDR1 and CDR2: SEHNR, FQNEAQ (reference sequence). The CDR3 sequence is 16 residues long. The CDR3 region has the DNA TGTGCCAGCAGCTTCGTAAGCGGGGGGGCCCCCGATGAGCAGTTCTTC. As protein: CASSFVSGGAPDEQFF. Full variable domain (missing parts from reference TRBV7-9 and TRBJ2-1): DTGVSQNPRHKITKRGQNVTFRCDPISEHNRLYWYRQTLGQGPEFLTYFQNEAQLEKSRLLSDRFSAERPKGSFSTLEIQRTEQGDSAMYLCASSFVSGGAPDEQFFGPGTRLTVL.

Of note for this clonotype: Germline is not matched at one junction end, which may reflect a read error. V usage is TRBV29-1 and J usage is TRBJ2-5; D is possibly TRBD2 (5 bases). The J call may not be correct, given that the DNA end is closer to TRBJ2-1. CDR1 is SQVTM and CDR2 is ANQGSEA in the germline V gene. This CDR3 has 11 amino acids. In nucleotides, the CDR3 is TGTAGCGTTGAAGACCAAGAGACCCAGTTCTTC. It is translated as CSVEDQETQFF.

This sequence joins TRBV27 and TRBJ2-7; D may be TRBD1 or TRBD2 (5 bases each). V dropped 4 bases and J dropped 2 bases, with 18 bases sitting between them. The CDR3 contains 16 residues. The germline gives CDR1 MNHEY, CDR2 SMNVEV (reference sequence). CDR3: CASSSSGGTRTYEQYF. CDR3 sequence (DNA): TGTGCCAGCAGTTCTAGTGGGGGAACTAGGACCTACGAGCAGTACTTC.

The chain is built from TRBV7-2 and TRBJ1-1; a weak D match, TRBD1 (5 bases). Trimming cost V 4 bases and J 4 bases, with 13 bases left between them. This CDR3 region has 14 residues. From germline, CDR1 is SGHTA and CDR2 FQGNSA. The CDR3 region has the DNA TGTGCCAGCAGCTCCCTGACAGACGGCACTGAAGCTTTCTTT. Amino acid sequence: CASSSLTDGTEAFF.

This clonotype was seen ten or more times. J is TRBJ2-1 and V is TRBV7-9; 10 bases are shared with TRBD2. The germline gives CDR1 SEHNR, CDR2 FQNEAQ (reference sequence). The CDR3 length is 14 residues. V dropped 4 bases and J dropped 7; count of bases not matched to a gene: 4. CDR3: CASSWSGRANEQFF. As DNA, the CDR3 is TGTGCCAGCAGCTGGAGCGGGAGGGCTAATGAGCAGTTCTTC.